One T cell receptor (beta chain) is described in this entry. Peripheral blood samples of 9 to 10 milliliters were drawn from each donor. PBMCs, at least 7 million per sample, were isolated. This sample was taken from a study of blood T cells in healthy people across ages. A sample-barcoded 5' primer and a J-beta primer mix were used in a second PCR of roughly 6 to 11 cycles. Tags on each cDNA molecule came from a template-switch adaptor with 12 random nucleotides. A minimum of 3 million CDR3-containing paired-end reads was obtained for each sample. TCRdb independently ran MiXCR on the 5' RACE reads; one entry per CDR3 protein. The sample lists about 1.4 million distinct CDR3 sequences, 45% to 70% occurring once. Unmatched junction bases numbered 10, after V lost 6 bases and J lost 3 bases. The CDR3 has 16 residues. Germline-derived CDR1 and CDR2 are MGHRA and YSYEKL.

This receptor was identified in a man between 18 and 35 years old in good health. Sequencing was done on a sample of blood. This chain uses TRBV4-1 with TRBJ2-3; 9 bases line up with TRBD1. The CDR3 region has the DNA TGCGCCAGCAGTCGGGGACAGGGAGGGAATACAGATACGCAGTATTTT. Translated, it gives CASSRGQGGNTDTQYF.